The T cell receptor beta chain described here comes from a study of T cells in Graves' hyperthyroidism and ophthalmopathy. RNA transcripts provided the source from which TCR beta CDR3 regions were amplified. HTBI primers drove first-round RT-PCR of the TCR CDR3. TCRdb used MiXCR to reprocess the multiplex PCR reads, holding one entry per CDR3 protein. The sample carries around 660,000 distinct CDR3 sequences, 45% recorded once. V was cut by 4 bases and J by 5 bases, with 11 bases left in between. The CDR3 covers 13 residues. The germline V gene has CDR1 WNHNN and CDR2 SYGVQD (reference sequence). This clonotype was seen repeatedly, ten times or more.

The sequenced material came from peripheral blood or thyroid tissue (not recorded which). The receptor was isolated from an adult man with Graves' disease, either hyperthyroidism or ophthalmopathy (not recorded which). The chain uses TRBV10-1 and TRBJ2-5; a weak D match, TRBD2 (6 bases). The CDR3: CASSGDAGETQYF. The CDR3 coding sequence is TGCGCCAGCAGTGGGGATGCGGGGGAGACCCAGTACTTC.